This entry is about one T cell receptor beta chain. The CDR3 is 14 amino acids. CDR1 and CDR2 from the germline V gene are ENHRY and SYGVKD. Trimming shortened V by 10 bases and J by 0 bases, and 13 bases separated the two germline ends. The record originates from a study of shared clonotypes between healthy human individuals. Measured with immunoSEQ multiplex PCR; TCRdb has only the in-frame clones, and not every one. The sample has 1,500,000 or so clones, approximately 98.5% seen once. The receptor was isolated from a man between 25 and 39 years old in good health. The sequenced sample consisted of naive CD4+ T cells sorted from blood. Subset noted: CD45RA+ positively selected. The V gene is TRBV10-3, the J gene TRBJ1-3; a weak D match, TRBD1 (6 bases). In DNA, the CDR3 is TGTGCCACCGGGACATCAAACTCTGGAAACACCATATATTTT. It translates to CATGTSNSGNTIYF.